These T cell receptor beta chains were read from a single sample in a study of cytomegalovirus exposure and HLA in healthy donors. The method was immunoSEQ multiplex PCR; TCRdb's version includes in-frame clones alone and lacks a portion of them. In the table there are around 200,000 clones, 65% to 90% of which are singletons. Sequencing input: PBMCs. These receptors were taken from a girl aged 10-17 years in good health and CMV-seronegative. Each CDR3 is given with its conserved first and last residue. The order of the fields is CDR3 protein, V gene, J gene.

CASNSRNTGELFF	TRBV28	TRBJ2-2
CASNIWGGDQPQHF	TRBV2	TRBJ1-5
CASSYSGGQNGYTF	TRBV6-5	TRBJ1-2
CASSFYQAGGWYNEQFF	TRBV13	TRBJ2-1
CASTDPQESSYEQYF	TRBV6-6	TRBJ2-7
CASSQAFGLNTIYF	TRBV4-3	TRBJ1-3
CSSSLASGGGYTF	TRBV7-9	TRBJ1-2
CATSTGVYNSPLHF	TRBV27	TRBJ1-6
CASSIGTHQETQYF	TRBV19	TRBJ2-5
CASSVGTRTGELFF	TRBV9	TRBJ2-2
CAWSVLADRSFF	TRBV30	TRBJ1-1
CSSSKRVGTVYNEQFF	TRBV7-9	TRBJ2-1
CATSPLTDRNEQFF	TRBV28	TRBJ2-1